The T cell receptor (beta chain) under discussion was sequenced for a study of regulatory T cells in long-lasting Graves disease. Arm-PCR of CDR3 regions and iRepertoire HTBI primers were used to build TCR beta libraries. TCRdb analysed the multiplex PCR reads with MiXCR anew, one entry per CDR3 protein. The table shows about 330,000 distinct CDR3 sequences, with 15% to 20% occurring only once. J was trimmed by 6 bases and V by 6 bases; bases with no gene match: 5. This CDR3 is 14 amino acids long. Germline values: CDR1 MNHNS, CDR2 SASEGT. Sample time point: newly diagnosed GD, antithyroid drugs for less than 3 months. Preparation of the TCR library used RNA extracted from PBMCs. Regarding this clonotype: The target antigen is unknown.

The study's findings and limits: Favored usage of TRBV28, TRBJ1-2 and TRBJ2-5 was recorded in persistent disease.

The sample also formed part of further work on T cells in Graves' hyperthyroidism and ophthalmopathy. That investigation notes: The hyperthyroidism patients had all been newly diagnosed, and their disease duration was under 2 months. Their ages ranged from 18 to 65 years.

V is TRBV6-1 and J is TRBJ1-5, with 10 positions matching TRBD1. The origin of this receptor is a woman in her late teens or twenties with Graves disease. This specimen was peripheral blood mononuclear cells (PBMCs), taken at new diagnosis, from a patient treated with antithyroid drugs. CDR3 in amino acids: CASSRDRGSQPQHF. The CDR3 nucleotides read TGTGCCAGCAGCCGGGACAGGGGCTCTCAGCCCCAGCATTTT.